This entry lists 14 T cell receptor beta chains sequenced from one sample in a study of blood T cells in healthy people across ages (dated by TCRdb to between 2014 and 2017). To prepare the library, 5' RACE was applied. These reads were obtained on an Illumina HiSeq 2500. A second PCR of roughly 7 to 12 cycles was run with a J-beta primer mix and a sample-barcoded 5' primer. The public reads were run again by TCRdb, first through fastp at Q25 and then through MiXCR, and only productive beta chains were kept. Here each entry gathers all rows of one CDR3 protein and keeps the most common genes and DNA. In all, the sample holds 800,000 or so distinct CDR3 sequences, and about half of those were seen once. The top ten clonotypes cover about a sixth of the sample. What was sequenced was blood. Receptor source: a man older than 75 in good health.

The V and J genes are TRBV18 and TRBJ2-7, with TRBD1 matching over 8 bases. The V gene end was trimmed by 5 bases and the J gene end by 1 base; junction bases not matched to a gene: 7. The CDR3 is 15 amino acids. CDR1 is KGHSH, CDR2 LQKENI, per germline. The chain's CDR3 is CASSEDRVVSYEQYF. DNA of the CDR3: TGTGCCAGCTCAGAGGACAGGGTGGTGTCCTACGAGCAGTACTTC. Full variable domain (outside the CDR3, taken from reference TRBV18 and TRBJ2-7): NAGVMQNPRHLVRRRGQEARLRCSPMKGHSHVYWYRQLPEEGLKFMVYLQKENIIDESGMPKERFSAEFPKEGPSILRIQQVVRGDSAAYFCASSEDRVVSYEQYFGPGTRLTVT.

For the CDR3, the DNA is TGTGCCAGCAGCCGAGAGGGGGGACTAGCGGGAGTTAGAGAGACCCAGTACTTC. Translated, it gives CASSREGGLAGVRETQYF. The rearrangement joins TRBV7-2 to TRBJ2-5; 14 nucleotides align to TRBD2. The CDR3 runs to 18 residues. Germline assignment: CDR1 SGHTA and CDR2 FQGNSA. V gave up 5 bases and J gave up 4 bases; unmatched junction bases: 12.

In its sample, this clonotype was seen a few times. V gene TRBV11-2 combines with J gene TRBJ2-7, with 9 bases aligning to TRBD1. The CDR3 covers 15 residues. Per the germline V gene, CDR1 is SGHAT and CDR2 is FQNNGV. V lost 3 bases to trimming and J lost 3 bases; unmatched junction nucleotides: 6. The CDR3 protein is CASSFIGQGSYEQYF. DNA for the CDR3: TGTGCCAGCAGCTTTATCGGACAGGGGAGCTACGAGCAGTACTTC.

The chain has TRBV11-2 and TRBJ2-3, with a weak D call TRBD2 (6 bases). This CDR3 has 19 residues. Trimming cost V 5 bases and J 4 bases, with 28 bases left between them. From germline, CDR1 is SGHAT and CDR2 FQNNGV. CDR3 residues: CASSHFKRSGVTHPDTQYF. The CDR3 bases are TGTGCCAGCAGCCACTTTAAGCGTAGCGGAGTGACACATCCAGATACGCAGTATTTT.

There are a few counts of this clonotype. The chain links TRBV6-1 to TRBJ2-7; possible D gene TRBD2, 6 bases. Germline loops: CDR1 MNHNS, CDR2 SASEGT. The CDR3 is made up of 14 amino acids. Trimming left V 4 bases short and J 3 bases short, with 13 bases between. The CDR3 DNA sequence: TGTGCCAGCAGTGTGGGACTTCATAACTACGAGCAGTACTTC. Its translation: CASSVGLHNYEQYF.

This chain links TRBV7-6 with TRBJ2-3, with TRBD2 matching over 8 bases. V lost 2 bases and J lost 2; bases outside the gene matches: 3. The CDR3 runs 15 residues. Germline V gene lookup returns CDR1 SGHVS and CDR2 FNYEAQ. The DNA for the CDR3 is TGTGCCAGCAGCTTAATACTAGCGGACACAGATACGCAGTATTTT. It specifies CASSLILADTDTQYF.

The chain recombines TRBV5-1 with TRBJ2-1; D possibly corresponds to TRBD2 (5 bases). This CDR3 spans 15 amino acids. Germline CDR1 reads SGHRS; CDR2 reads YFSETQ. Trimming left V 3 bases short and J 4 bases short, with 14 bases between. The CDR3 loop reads CASSSSASRYNEQFF. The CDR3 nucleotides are TGCGCCAGCAGCTCCTCGGCTAGCAGATACAATGAGCAGTTCTTC.

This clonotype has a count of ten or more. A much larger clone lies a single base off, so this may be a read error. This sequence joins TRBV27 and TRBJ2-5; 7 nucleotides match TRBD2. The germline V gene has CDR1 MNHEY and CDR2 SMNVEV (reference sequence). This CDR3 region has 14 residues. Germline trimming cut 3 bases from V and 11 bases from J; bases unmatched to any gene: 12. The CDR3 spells CASSFASGDNEQYF. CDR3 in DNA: TGTGCCAGCAGTTTTGCTAGCGGTGACAATGAGCAGTACTTC.

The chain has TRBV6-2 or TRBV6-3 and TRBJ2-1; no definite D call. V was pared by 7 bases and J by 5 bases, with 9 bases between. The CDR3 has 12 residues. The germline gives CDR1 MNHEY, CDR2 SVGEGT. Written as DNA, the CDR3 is TGTGCCAGCAACAACCCTAACAATGAGCAGTTCTTC. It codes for CASNNPNNEQFF.

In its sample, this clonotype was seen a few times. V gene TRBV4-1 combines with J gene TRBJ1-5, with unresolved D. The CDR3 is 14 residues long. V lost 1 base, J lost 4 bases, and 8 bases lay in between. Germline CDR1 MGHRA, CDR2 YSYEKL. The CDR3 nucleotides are TGCGCCAGCAGCCAAGTTCTGGGAAATCAGCCCCAGCATTTT. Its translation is CASSQVLGNQPQHF.

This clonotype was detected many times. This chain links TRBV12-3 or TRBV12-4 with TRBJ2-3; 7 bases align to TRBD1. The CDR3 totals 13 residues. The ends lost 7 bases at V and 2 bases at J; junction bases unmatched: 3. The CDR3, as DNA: TGTGCCAGCAACAGGGGTTTCACAGATACGCAGTATTTT. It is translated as CASNRGFTDTQYF.

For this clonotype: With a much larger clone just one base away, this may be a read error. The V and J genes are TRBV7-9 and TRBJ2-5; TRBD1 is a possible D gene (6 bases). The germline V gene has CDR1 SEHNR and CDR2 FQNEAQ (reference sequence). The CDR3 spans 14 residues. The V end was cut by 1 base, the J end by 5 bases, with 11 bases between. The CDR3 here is CASSLVQGDETQYF. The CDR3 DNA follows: TGTGCCAGCAGCTTAGTACAGGGAGACGAGACCCAGTACTTC.

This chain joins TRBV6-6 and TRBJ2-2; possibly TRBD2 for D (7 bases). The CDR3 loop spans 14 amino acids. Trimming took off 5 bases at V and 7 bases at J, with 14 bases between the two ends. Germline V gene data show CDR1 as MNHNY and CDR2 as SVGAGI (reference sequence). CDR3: CASSGRGGDGELFF. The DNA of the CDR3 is TGTGCCAGCAGTGGGAGAGGGGGGGACGGGGAGCTGTTTTTT.

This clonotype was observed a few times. The CDR3 DNA sequence: TGTGCCACCAGCAGACCCATTACTAGCGGGAGAAGGAATGAGCAGTTCTTC. Amino acid sequence: CATSRPITSGRRNEQFF. The V call is TRBV15, the J call TRBJ2-1; 11 bases fit TRBD2. Germline V gives CDR1 LNHNV, CDR2 YYDKDF (reference sequence). V shed 2 bases, J shed 7 bases, and the junction held 10 bases outside the gene matches. The CDR3 runs 17 residues.